This T cell receptor (beta chain) emerged from a study of identical twins. Notes on the study in general: Abundant beta clonotypes from cord blood bore fewer insertions; memory repertoires lacked this pattern. The degree of excess twin sharing was weaker in beta out-of-frame sequences.

The V gene's germline CDR1 is DFQATT and CDR2 SNEGSKA (reference sequence). The ends lost 1 base at V and 4 bases at J; junction bases unmatched: 3. The CDR3 contains 14 residues. TCRdb re-called the 5' RACE reads with MiXCR, one entry per CDR3 protein. The sample yields hundreds of thousands of distinct CDR3 sequences, approximately 6.1% seen once. This clonotype was observed a few times. Its antigen is not identified. The origin of this receptor is a man younger than 35 in good health. The sequencing input was naive T cells sorted from blood. The chain couples TRBV20-1 to TRBJ2-2; 7 bases are shared with TRBD2. In DNA, the CDR3 is TGCAGTGCTAGAGTACCGGGGGGCACCGGGGAGCTGTTTTTT. Residues: CSARVPGGTGELFF.